This is a list of T cell receptor beta chains from one sample in a study of blood T cell repertoires in COVID-19. TCRdb's table, derived via immunoSEQ multiplex PCR, lists solely in-frame clones and lacks some. The sample comprises about 200,000 clones, less than 90% of which are singletons, and under 2% rests with the top ten. Sequencing used peripheral blood. Source of these receptors: a man between 40 and 49 years old with active or convalescent COVID-19. The CDR3 runs from the conserved cysteine through the conserved F or W. The D gene is left open where the match is weak. The size field is filled for only some rows; it gives once, few, many or a size class.

CDR3 length	D gene	V gene	J gene	clone size	CDR3 protein	CDR3 DNA
15	TRBD1	TRBV10-1	TRBJ1-6	NA	CASSGPGQGDSPLHF	TGCGCCAGCAGTGGACCGGGACAGGGCGATTCACCCCTCCACTTT
12	NA	TRBV27	TRBJ1-1	NA	CASSSGGTEAFF	TGTGCCAGCAGTTCGGGGGGCACTGAAGCTTTCTTT
13	NA	TRBV28	TRBJ1-5	NA	CASTFVSNQPQHF	TGTGCCAGCACCTTTGTTAGCAATCAGCCCCAGCATTTT
16	TRBD2	TRBV7-9	TRBJ2-3	NA	CASSSSGRTSTDTQYF	TGTGCCAGCAGCTCTAGCGGGAGGACTAGCACAGATACGCAGTATTTT
14	NA	TRBV19	TRBJ1-1	NA	CASSTRQANTEAFF	TGTGCCAGTAGTACCCGACAGGCGAACACTGAAGCTTTCTTT
14	NA	TRBV6-2/TRBV6-3	TRBJ1-5	NA	CASSYLAGNQPQHF	TGTGCCAGCAGTTATTTAGCTGGAAATCAGCCCCAGCATTTT
18	TRBD1	TRBV3-1/TRBV3-2	TRBJ1-1	NA	CASSPPPPGGAKNTEAFF	TGTGCCAGCAGCCCACCTCCGCCAGGGGGCGCAAAGAACACTGAAGCTTTCTTT
13	NA	TRBV19	TRBJ1-1	NA	CASSIVAGTEAFF	TGTGCCAGTAGTATAGTTGCGGGGACCGAAGCTTTCTTT
15	TRBD1	TRBV9	TRBJ1-1	NA	CASSVGDRGHTEAFF	TGTGCCAGCAGCGTAGGGGACAGGGGGCACACTGAAGCTTTCTTT
16	NA	TRBV5-1	TRBJ1-6	NA	CASSLGLGVAGSPLHF	TGCGCCAGCAGCTTGGGACTAGGGGTGGCAGGATCACCCCTCCACTTT
15	TRBD1	TRBV6-5	TRBJ1-1	NA	CASIPGTGRNTEAFF	TGTGCCAGCATCCCCGGGACAGGGAGAAACACTGAAGCTTTCTTT
14	TRBD1	TRBV19	TRBJ1-1	NA	CASRKGGTNTEAFF	TGTGCCAGTAGAAAAGGGGGCACGAACACTGAAGCTTTCTTT
15	TRBD1	TRBV4-1	TRBJ1-5	NA	CASSQLTGRGQPQHF	TGCGCCAGCAGCCAATTGACAGGGAGAGGTCAGCCCCAGCATTTT
15	NA	TRBV19	TRBJ1-5	NA	CASNPGLGVRQPQHF	TGTGCCAGTAATCCGGGCTTAGGGGTTCGTCAGCCCCAGCATTTT
13	TRBD1	TRBV28	TRBJ1-5	NA	CASSRGLEQPQHF	TGTGCCAGCAGCAGGGGGCTCGAGCAGCCCCAGCATTTT
14	NA	TRBV2	TRBJ1-5	NA	CASSDYNRNQPQHF	TGTGCCAGCAGTGATTACAACCGCAATCAGCCCCAGCATTTT
17	TRBD1	TRBV5-1	TRBJ1-4	NA	CASRRVPEGALNEKLFF	TGCGCCAGTCGGAGGGTTCCGGAGGGGGCCCTTAATGAAAAACTGTTTTTT
16	TRBD1	TRBV11-2	TRBJ1-1	NA	CASSRAGTGMNTEAFF	TGTGCCAGCAGTAGGGCGGGGACAGGAATGAACACTGAAGCTTTCTTT
14	NA	TRBV28	TRBJ2-7	NA	CASSPAGFTYEQYF	TGTGCCAGCAGTCCGGCGGGATTCACCTACGAGCAGTACTTC
17	NA	TRBV4-1	TRBJ2-1	NA	CASSPQTSRDWRNEQFF	TGCGCCAGCAGCCCCCAAACCTCCCGGGACTGGCGAAATGAGCAGTTCTTC
13	NA	TRBV7-9	TRBJ1-2	NA	CASSPQGFGGYTF	TGTGCCAGCAGCCCACAGGGTTTTGGTGGCTACACCTTC
14	NA	TRBV9	TRBJ2-5	NA	CASSAQGLQETQYF	TGTGCCAGCAGCGCCCAGGGGCTGCAAGAGACCCAGTACTTC
15	TRBD2	TRBV5-4	TRBJ2-7	NA	CASRGGRDSSYEQYF	TGTGCCAGCAGGGGCGGGAGGGATAGCTCCTACGAGCAGTACTTC
11	NA	TRBV27	TRBJ1-1	once	CASRGAIGAFF	TGTGCCAGCAGGGGGGCTATAGGAGCTTTCTTT
14	NA	TRBV27	TRBJ2-1	NA	CASSSLRPHNEQFF	TGTGCCAGCAGTAGCTTACGCCCCCACAATGAGCAGTTCTTC
14	NA	TRBV7-8	TRBJ1-1	NA	CASSLDDRNTEAFF	TGTGCCAGCAGCTTAGATGACAGGAACACTGAAGCTTTCTTT
15	TRBD1	TRBV9	TRBJ2-3	NA	CASKSTGGSLDTQYF	TGTGCCAGCAAATCGACAGGGGGGAGTTTGGATACGCAGTATTTT
14	TRBD1	TRBV6-4	TRBJ1-1	NA	CASSGTGWDTEAFF	TGTGCCAGCAGTGGGACAGGGTGGGACACTGAAGCTTTCTTT
14	NA	TRBV7-9	TRBJ2-7	once	CASSFDSYYYEQYF	TGTGCCAGCAGCTTTGACAGCTACTACTACGAGCAGTACTTC
13	NA	TRBV3-1/TRBV3-2	TRBJ1-6	NA	CASSQLQTGNLHF	TGTGCCAGCAGCCAACTACAAACAGGGAACCTCCACTTT
12	TRBD1	TRBV12-5	TRBJ1-1	few	CASNRDRTEAFF	TGTGCTAGCAACCGGGACAGGACTGAAGCTTTCTTT
18	NA	TRBV28	TRBJ2-2	NA	CASSLPTRQRVLAGELFF	TGTGCCAGCAGTTTGCCCACGCGGCAGAGGGTATTGGCCGGGGAGCTGTTTTTT
15	TRBD1	TRBV30	TRBJ2-3	NA	CAWRRPGQGTDTQYF	TGTGCCTGGAGGAGACCGGGACAGGGCACAGATACGCAGTATTTT
17	TRBD1	TRBV7-8	TRBJ2-3	NA	CASSPHTGQGSTDTQYF	TGTGCCAGCAGCCCTCATACAGGACAGGGTAGCACAGATACGCAGTATTTT
14	NA	TRBV27	TRBJ2-3	NA	CASSLGASTDTQYF	TGTGCCAGCAGTTTAGGGGCTAGCACAGATACGCAGTATTTT
15	NA	TRBV19	TRBJ1-2	NA	CASSPSTGSRLGYTF	TGTGCCAGTAGCCCCTCTACGGGGAGTCGGCTTGGCTACACCTTC
18	TRBD1	TRBV19	TRBJ1-5	few	CASSKGSGTGFSNQPQHF	TGTGCCAGTAGTAAGGGTTCCGGGACAGGGTTTAGCAATCAGCCCCAGCATTTT
16	NA	TRBV13	TRBJ2-3	NA	CASSLGAGGDTDTQYF	TGTGCCAGCAGCTTAGGTGCCGGGGGAGACACAGATACGCAGTATTTT
16	TRBD2	TRBV5-1	TRBJ2-1	NA	CASSQETSGGYNEQFF	TGCGCCAGCAGTCAAGAGACTAGCGGGGGGTACAATGAGCAGTTCTTC
16	NA	TRBV10-3	TRBJ1-2	few	CAISSGQSLAGYGYTF	TGTGCCATCAGTTCCGGACAATCCCTCGCCGGATATGGCTACACCTTC
13	NA	TRBV5-4	TRBJ2-1	NA	CASSQTGVDEQFF	TGTGCCAGCAGCCAGACGGGGGTCGATGAGCAGTTCTTC
14	NA	TRBV6-1	TRBJ1-6	NA	CASSESSEGLPLHF	TGTGCCAGCAGTGAATCATCCGAAGGACTTCCCCTCCACTTT
13	NA	TRBV2	TRBJ1-1	NA	CASSEGTGTEAFF	TGTGCCAGCAGTGAAGGAACAGGTACTGAAGCTTTCTTT
14	TRBD1	TRBV6-6	TRBJ2-5	NA	CASSRSGGEETQYF	TGTGCCAGCAGTCGGTCAGGGGGAGAAGAGACCCAGTACTTC
15	NA	TRBV6-6	TRBJ1-2	NA	CASSYPTHEGYGYTF	TGTGCCAGCAGTTACCCGACACACGAGGGCTATGGCTACACCTTC
17	NA	TRBV5-5	TRBJ1-1	NA	CASSLTPGPGMNTEAFF	TGTGCCAGCAGCTTAACACCGGGTCCCGGAATGAACACTGAAGCTTTCTTT